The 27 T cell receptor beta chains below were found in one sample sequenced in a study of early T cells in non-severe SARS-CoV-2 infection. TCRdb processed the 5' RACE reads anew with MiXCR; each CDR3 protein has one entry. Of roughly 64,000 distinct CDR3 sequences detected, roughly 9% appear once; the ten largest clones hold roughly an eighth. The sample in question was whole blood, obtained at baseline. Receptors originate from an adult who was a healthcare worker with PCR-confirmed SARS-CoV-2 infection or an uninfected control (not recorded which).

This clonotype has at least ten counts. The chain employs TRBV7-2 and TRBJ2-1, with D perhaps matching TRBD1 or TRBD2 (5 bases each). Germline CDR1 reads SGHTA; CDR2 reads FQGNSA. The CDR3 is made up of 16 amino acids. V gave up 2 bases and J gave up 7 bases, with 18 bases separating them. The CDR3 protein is CASSLMGPGGENEQFF. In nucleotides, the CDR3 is TGTGCCAGCAGCTTAATGGGTCCTGGGGGAGAAAATGAGCAGTTCTTC.

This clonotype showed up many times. Here the CDR3 reads CSVEMTSGRNEQFF. The CDR3 DNA sequence: TGCAGCGTTGAAATGACTAGCGGGAGGAATGAGCAGTTCTTC. The rearrangement joins TRBV29-1 to TRBJ2-1; TRBD2 matches 13 bases. CDR1 SQVTM and CDR2 ANQGSEA come from the germline V gene. The CDR3 is 14 amino acids. The trim removed 2 bases at V and 7 bases at J, leaving 2 bases unmatched.

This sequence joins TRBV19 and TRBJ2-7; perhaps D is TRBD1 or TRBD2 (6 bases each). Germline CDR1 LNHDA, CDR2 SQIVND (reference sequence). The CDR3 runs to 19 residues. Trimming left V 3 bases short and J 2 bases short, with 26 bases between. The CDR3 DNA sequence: TGTGCCAGTAGTATCGTTCTTGGACAGACGGGACTTCCGACCTACGAGCAGTACTTC. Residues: CASSIVLGQTGLPTYEQYF.

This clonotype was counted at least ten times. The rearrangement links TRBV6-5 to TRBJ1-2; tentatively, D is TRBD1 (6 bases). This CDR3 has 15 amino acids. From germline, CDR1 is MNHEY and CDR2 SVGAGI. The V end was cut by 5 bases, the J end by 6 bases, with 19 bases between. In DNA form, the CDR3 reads TGTGCCAGCAGTCGCAGGCCGGAAGGACAGCATGGCTACACCTTC. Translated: CASSRRPEGQHGYTF.

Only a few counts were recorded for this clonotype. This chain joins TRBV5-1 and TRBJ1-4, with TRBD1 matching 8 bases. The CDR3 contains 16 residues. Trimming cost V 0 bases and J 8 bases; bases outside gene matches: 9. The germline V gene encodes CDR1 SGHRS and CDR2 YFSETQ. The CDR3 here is CASSLGNQGAGEKLFF. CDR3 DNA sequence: TGCGCCAGCAGCTTGGGAAACCAGGGGGCAGGAGAAAAACTGTTTTTT. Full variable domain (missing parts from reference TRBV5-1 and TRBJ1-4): KAGVTQTPRYLIKTRGQQVTLSCSPISGHRSVSWYQQTPGQGLQFLFEYFSETQRNKGNFPGRFSGRQFSNSRSEMNVSTLELGDSALYLCASSLGNQGAGEKLFFGSGTQLSVL.

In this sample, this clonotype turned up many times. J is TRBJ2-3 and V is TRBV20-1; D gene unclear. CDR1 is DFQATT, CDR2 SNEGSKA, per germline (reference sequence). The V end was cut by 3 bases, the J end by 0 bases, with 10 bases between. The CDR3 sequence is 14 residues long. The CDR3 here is CSARRIRSTDTQYF. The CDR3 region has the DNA TGCAGTGCTAGGAGGATCAGGAGCACAGATACGCAGTATTTT.

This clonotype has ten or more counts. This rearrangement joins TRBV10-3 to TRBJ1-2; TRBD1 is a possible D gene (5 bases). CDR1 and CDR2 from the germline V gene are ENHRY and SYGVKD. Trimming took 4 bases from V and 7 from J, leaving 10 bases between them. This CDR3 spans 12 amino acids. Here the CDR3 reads CAISAEGVGYTF. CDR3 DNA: TGTGCCATCAGTGCGGAAGGGGTTGGCTACACCTTC.

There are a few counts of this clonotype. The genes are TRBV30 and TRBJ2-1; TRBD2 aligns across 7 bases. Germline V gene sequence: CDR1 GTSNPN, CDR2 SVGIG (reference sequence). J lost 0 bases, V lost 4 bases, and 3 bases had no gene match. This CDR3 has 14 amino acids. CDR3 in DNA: TGTGCCTGGAACGGCGGGAGCTCCTACAATGAGCAGTTCTTC. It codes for CAWNGGSSYNEQFF. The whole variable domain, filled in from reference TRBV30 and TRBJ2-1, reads SQTIHQWPATLVQPVGSPLSLECTVEGTSNPNLYWYRQAAGRGLQLLFYSVGIGQISSEVPQNLSASRPQDRQFILSSKKLLLSDSGFYLCAWNGGSSYNEQFFGPGTRLTVL.

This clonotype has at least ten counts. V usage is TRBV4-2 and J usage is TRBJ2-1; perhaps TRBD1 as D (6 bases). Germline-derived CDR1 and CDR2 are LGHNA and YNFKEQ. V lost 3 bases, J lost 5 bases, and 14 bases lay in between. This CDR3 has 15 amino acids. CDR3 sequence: CASSHLQGINNEQFF. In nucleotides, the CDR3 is TGTGCCAGCAGCCATCTTCAGGGGATCAACAATGAGCAGTTCTTC.

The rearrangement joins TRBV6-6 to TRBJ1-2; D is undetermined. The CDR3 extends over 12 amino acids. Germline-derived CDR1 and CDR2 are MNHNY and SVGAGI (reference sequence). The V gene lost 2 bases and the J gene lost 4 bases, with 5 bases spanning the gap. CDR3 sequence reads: CASSYDPYGYTF. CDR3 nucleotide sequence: TGTGCCAGCAGTTACGACCCCTATGGCTACACCTTC.

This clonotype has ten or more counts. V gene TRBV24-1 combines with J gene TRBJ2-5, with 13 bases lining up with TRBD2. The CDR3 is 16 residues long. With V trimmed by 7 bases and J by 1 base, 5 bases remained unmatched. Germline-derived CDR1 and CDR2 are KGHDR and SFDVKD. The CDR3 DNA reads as TGTGCCACCAGGACCCGGACTAGCGGGAGCCAAGAGACCCAGTACTTC. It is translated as CATRTRTSGSQETQYF.

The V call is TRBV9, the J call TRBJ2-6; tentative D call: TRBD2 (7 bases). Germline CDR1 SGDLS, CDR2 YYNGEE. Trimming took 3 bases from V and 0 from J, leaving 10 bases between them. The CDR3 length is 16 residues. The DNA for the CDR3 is TGTGCCAGCAGCGCTCGGGGGGCCTCTGGGGCCAACGTCCTGACTTTC. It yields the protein CASSARGASGANVLTF. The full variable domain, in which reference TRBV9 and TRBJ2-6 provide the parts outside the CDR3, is DSGVTQTPKHLITATGQRVTLRCSPRSGDLSVYWYQQSLDQGLQFLIQYYNGEERAKGNILERFSAQQFPDLHSELNLSSLELGDSALYFCASSARGASGANVLTFGAGSRLTVL.

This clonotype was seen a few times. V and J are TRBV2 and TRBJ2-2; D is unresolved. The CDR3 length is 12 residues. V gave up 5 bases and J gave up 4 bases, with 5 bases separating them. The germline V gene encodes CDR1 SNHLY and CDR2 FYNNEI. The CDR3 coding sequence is TGTGCCAGCAGTAGGACCACCGGGGAGCTGTTTTTT. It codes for CASSRTTGELFF. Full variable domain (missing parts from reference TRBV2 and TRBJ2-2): EPEVTQTPSHQVTQMGQEVILRCVPISNHLYFYWYRQILGQKVEFLVSFYNNEISEKSEIFDDQFSVERPDGSNFTLKIRSTKLEDSAMYFCASSRTTGELFFGEGSRLTVL.

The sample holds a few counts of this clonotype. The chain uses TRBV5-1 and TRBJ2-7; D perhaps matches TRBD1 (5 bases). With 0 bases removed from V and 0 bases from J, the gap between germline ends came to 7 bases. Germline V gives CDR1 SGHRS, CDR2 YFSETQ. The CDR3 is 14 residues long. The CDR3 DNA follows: TGCGCCAGCAGCTTGGACAGGAGCTCCTACGAGCAGTACTTC. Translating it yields CASSLDRSSYEQYF.

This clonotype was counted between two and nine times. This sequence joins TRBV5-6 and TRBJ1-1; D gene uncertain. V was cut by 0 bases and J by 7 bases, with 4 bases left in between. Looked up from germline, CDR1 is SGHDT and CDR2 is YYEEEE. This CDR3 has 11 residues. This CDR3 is CASSLAGEAFF. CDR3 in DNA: TGTGCCAGCAGCTTGGCGGGTGAAGCTTTCTTT.

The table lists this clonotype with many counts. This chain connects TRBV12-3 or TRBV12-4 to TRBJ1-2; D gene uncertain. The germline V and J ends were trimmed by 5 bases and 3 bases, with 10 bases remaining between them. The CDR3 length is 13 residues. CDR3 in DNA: TGTGCCAGCAGTACCCGCGGGGACTATGGCTACACCTTC. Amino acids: CASSTRGDYGYTF.

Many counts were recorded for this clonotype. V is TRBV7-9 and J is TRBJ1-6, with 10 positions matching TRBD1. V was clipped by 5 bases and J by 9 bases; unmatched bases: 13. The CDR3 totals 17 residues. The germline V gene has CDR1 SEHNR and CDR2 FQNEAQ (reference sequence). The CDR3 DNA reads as TGTGCCAGCAGCATCCAAACTGGGACAGGGGCAGGTTCACCCCTCCACTTT. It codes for CASSIQTGTGAGSPLHF.

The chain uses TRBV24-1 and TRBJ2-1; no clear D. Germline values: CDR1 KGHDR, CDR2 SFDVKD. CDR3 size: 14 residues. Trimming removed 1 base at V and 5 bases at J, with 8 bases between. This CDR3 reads CATSDFERDNEQFF. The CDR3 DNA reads TGTGCCACCAGTGATTTCGAGCGAGACAATGAGCAGTTCTTC.

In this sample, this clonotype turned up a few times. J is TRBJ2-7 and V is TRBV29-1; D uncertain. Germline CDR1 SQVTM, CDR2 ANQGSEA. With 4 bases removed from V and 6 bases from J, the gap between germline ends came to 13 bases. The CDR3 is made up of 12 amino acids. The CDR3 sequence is CSVGADLREQYF. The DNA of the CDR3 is TGCAGCGTTGGGGCTGACCTACGCGAGCAGTACTTC.

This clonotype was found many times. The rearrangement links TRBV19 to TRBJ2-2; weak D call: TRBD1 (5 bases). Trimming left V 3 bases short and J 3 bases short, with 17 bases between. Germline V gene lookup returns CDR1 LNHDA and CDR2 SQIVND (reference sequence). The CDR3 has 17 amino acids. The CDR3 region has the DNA TGTGCCAGTAGTATTAGATTTTACAGGTTCGACACCGGGGAGCTGTTTTTT. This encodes CASSIRFYRFDTGELFF.

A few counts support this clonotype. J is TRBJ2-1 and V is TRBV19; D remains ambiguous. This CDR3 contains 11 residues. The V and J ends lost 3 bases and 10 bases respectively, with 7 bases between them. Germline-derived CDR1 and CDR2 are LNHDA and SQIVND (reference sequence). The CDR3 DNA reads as TGTGCCAGTAGTATCTGGCGAGAGCAGTTCTTC. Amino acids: CASSIWREQFF.

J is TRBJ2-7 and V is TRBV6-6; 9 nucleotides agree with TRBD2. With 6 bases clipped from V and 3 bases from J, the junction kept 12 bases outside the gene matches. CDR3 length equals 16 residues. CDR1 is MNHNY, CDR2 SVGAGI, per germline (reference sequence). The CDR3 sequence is CASRTSSGIDIYEQYF. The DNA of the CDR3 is TGTGCCAGCAGGACCTCTAGCGGGATCGATATCTACGAGCAGTACTTC.

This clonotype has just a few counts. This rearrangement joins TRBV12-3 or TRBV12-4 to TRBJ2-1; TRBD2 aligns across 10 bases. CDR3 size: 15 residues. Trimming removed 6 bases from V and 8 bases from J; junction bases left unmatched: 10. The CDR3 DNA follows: TGTGCCAGCAGCCGTTCTAGCGGGAGTTGGGATGAGCAGTTCTTC. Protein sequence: CASSRSSGSWDEQFF.

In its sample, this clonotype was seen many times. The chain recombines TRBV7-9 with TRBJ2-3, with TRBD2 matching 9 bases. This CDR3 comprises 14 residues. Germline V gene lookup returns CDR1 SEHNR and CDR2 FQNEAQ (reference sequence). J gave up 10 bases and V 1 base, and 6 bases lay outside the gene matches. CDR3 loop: CASSLGLAVRSQYF. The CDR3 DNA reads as TGTGCCAGCAGCTTAGGACTAGCGGTACGGTCGCAGTATTTT.

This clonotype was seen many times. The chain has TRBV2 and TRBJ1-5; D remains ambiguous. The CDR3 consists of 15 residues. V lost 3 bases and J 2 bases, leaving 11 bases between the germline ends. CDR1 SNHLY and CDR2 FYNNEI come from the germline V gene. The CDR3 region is CASSDIGIGNQPQHF. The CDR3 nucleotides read TGTGCCAGCAGTGATATTGGGATTGGCAATCAGCCCCAGCATTTT.

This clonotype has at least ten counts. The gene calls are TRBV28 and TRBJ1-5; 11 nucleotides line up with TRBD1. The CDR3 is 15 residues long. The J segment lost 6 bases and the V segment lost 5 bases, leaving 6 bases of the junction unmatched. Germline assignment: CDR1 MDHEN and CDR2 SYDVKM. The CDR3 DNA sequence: TGTGCCAGCAGTCGAAGGACAGGGGGCGGTCAGCCCCAGCATTTT. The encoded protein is CASSRRTGGGQPQHF.

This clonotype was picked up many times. The CDR3 region has the DNA TGCAGCGTATCCGGGCTTATCGGAAACACCATATATTTT. It codes for CSVSGLIGNTIYF. This sequence joins TRBV29-1 and TRBJ1-3, with D uncertain. The ends were cut back, 6 bases at V and 4 bases at J, with 13 bases in the middle. The CDR3 is 13 amino acids. CDR1 is SQVTM and CDR2 is ANQGSEA in the germline V gene. Full variable domain (remainder filled in from reference TRBV29-1 and TRBJ1-3): SAVISQKPSRDICQRGTSLTIQCQVDSQVTMMFWYRQQPGQSLTLIATANQGSEATYESGFVIDKFPISRPNLTFSTLTVSNMSPEDSSIYLCSVSGLIGNTIYFGEGSWLTVV.